This T cell receptor (beta chain) was recovered during a study of metastatic and nonmetastatic thyroid tumors. Study context: Repertoire comparisons spanned blood and tumor or nodule tissue from malignant and benign thyroid patients.

Germline V gives CDR1 KGHSH, CDR2 LQKENI. The CDR3 loop spans 15 amino acids. Germline trimming cut 2 bases from V and 0 bases from J; bases unmatched to any gene: 3. At least ten counts were recorded for this clone. Its cognate antigen is unknown. Authors' data handling: Building a distant-metastasis classifier for papillary thyroid cancer drew on CDR3 differences across clinicopathological groups. TCRdb re-called the PCR reads with MiXCR. The V and J calls, along with clone size, are taken from TCRdb and not from the paper's own processing. The repertoire holds over 20,000 clones, with roughly 15% as singletons. All patients were treatment-naive before thyroid surgery. Study-level points and caveats: For both blood and tumor, malignant thyroid tumors reportedly showed significantly higher TCR beta diversity than benign nodules did.

The sequenced sample was tumor tissue. This rearrangement joins TRBV18 to TRBJ2-7; 8 bases fit TRBD2. The source of this sequence is a female donor with papillary thyroid cancer or a benign thyroid nodule (not recorded which). Some clones in this sample may be carry-over from other donors' samples. Written as DNA, the CDR3 is TGTGCCAGCTCACCATCAAGCGGGAGCTCCTACGAGCAGTACTTC. Its protein is CASSPSSGSSYEQYF.